This TCR beta chain was identified in a study of response to subunit inactivated influenza vaccine. Notes on the study in general: New T cells are recruited in small numbers by each seasonal influenza vaccination, according to the authors' suggestion.

Deletions cut 6 bases from V and 5 bases from J, with 20 bases between. The germline CDR1 and CDR2 sequences are MDHEN and SYDVKM. CDR3 length: 16 amino acids. TCRdb reprocessed the RT-PCR reads via MiXCR and lists one record per CDR3 protein. The sample records approximately 730,000 distinct CDR3 sequences, about 15% being singletons. To note about this clonotype: Its antigen is unknown.

The chain combines TRBV28 with TRBJ1-5, with D uncertain. Here the sequenced sample was PBMCs from blood, taken less than 15 days before vaccination. This sequence originates from a man aged 45 to 65 who received an inactivated influenza vaccine. CDR3 region: CASRPAYEHSYQPQHF. As DNA, the CDR3 is TGTGCCAGCAGGCCAGCCTACGAACACAGCTATCAGCCCCAGCATTTT.